This T cell receptor beta chain is drawn from a study of blood T cell repertoires in COVID-19. Study summary: Some COVID-19 samples were acute and others convalescent; all came from the United States, Italy and Spain. T cells, B-cell-depleted T cells, or PBMCs supplied cDNA or gDNA.

Sequencing was performed with immunoSEQ multiplex PCR; in TCRdb, only in-frame clones are kept and a portion is missing. The table records a few hundred thousand clones, approximately 81% of them present only once. Trimming took 5 bases from V and 4 from J; bases not matched to a gene: 11. This CDR3 region has 17 residues. Germline CDR1 and CDR2: SGHTA and FQGNSA. This chain joins TRBV7-2 and TRBJ2-3; TRBD2 matches at 11 bases. The TCR sequence derives from a woman of 80 years or more with acute or convalescent COVID-19. Input material: peripheral blood. The CDR3, as DNA: TGTGCCAGCAGCCAGGTAGCGGGGGGGCCCGGCTCAGATACGCAGTATTTT. Residues: CASSQVAGGPGSDTQYF.